The table lists the clone carrying this T cell receptor beta chain with many counts. The sample has other DNA sequences that encode this CDR3 too. The data were obtained in a study of shared clonotypes between healthy human individuals. With V trimmed by 5 bases and J by 0 bases, 3 bases remained unmatched. There are 15 residues in the CDR3. In germline, CDR1 is SNHLY, CDR2 FYNNEI. Using immunoSEQ multiplex PCR, the repertoire was profiled, and TCRdb retains in-frame clones only, with some absent. This table holds 600,000 to 750,000 clones, 90% found once. Sequences were obtained from memory CD8+ T cells from PBMCs. Documented subset: CD45RO+ cells pooled with CCR7-negative TemRA cells. The chain carries TRBV2 and TRBJ2-3; 9 nucleotides align to TRBD1. This receptor was identified in a man aged 18 to 29 in good health. Some clones in this sample may be carry-over from other donors' samples. CDR3 residues: CASSPGTGSTDTQYF. The CDR3 bases are TGTGCCAGCAGTCCCGGGACAGGGAGCACAGATACGCAGTATTTT.